Sequencing of this T cell receptor (beta chain) was carried out in a study of blood T cell repertoires in COVID-19. Whole-study context: PBMCs, B-cell-depleted T cells, or T cells were the source of the cDNA or gDNA that made up the material.

Assay used: immunoSEQ multiplex PCR; TCRdb lists only in-frame clones, some missing. Of around 230,000 clones in the sample, approximately 90% were seen once. CDR1 SQVTM and CDR2 ANQGSEA come from the germline V gene. Trimming removed 2 bases at V and 6 bases at J, with 8 bases between. This CDR3 contains 12 residues. Specimen: PBMCs or T cells enriched from blood (not recorded which). The rearrangement links TRBV29-1 to TRBJ2-1; the D is unclear. This TCR was recovered from a woman aged 40 to 50 with acute COVID-19. The chain's CDR3 is CSVETGSNEQFF. In DNA, the CDR3 is TGCAGCGTTGAAACCGGTAGCAATGAGCAGTTCTTC.